This TCR beta chain derives from a study of CD8+CD57+ T cells in acquired aplastic anemia. General study points: Overlapping CD8+ CDR3 repertoires of patients and controls contained under 35 shared sequences.

Patients who underwent sequencing had shown CD8+CD57+ cell expansion by flow cytometry. CDR1 LNHDA and CDR2 SQIVND come from the germline V gene (reference sequence). This CDR3 comprises 16 residues. Germline trimming cut 6 bases from V and 9 bases from J; bases unmatched to any gene: 15. This clonotype has ten or more counts. Its matching antigen is unknown. According to the study, genomic DNA was the template for TCR beta VDJ and CDR3 profiling. In TCRdb, the reads were re-called with MiXCR into one record per CDR3 protein. The sample has about 160,000 distinct CDR3 sequences, about 45% seen once. Sample: sorted CD4+, CD8+, or CD8+CD57+ T cells (not recorded which) from PBMCs. The clonotype was recovered from a human donor with aplastic anemia. This chain joins TRBV19 and TRBJ2-1, with 9 bases identical to TRBD2. CDR3 amino acids: CASSTLAGVAGAEQFF. In DNA form, the CDR3 reads TGTGCCAGTAGCACTCTAGCCGGGGTAGCGGGAGCTGAGCAGTTCTTC. The full variable domain, in which reference TRBV19 and TRBJ2-1 provide the parts outside the CDR3, is DGGITQSPKYLFRKEGQNVTLSCEQNLNHDAMYWYRQDPGQGLRLIYYSQIVNDFQKGDIAEGYSVSREKKESFPLTVTSAQKNPTAFYLCASSTLAGVAGAEQFFGPGTRLTVL.